These 5 T cell receptor beta chains share one sample of origin, sequenced in a study of cytomegalovirus exposure and HLA in healthy donors. It was with 60 Vbeta and 13 Jbeta primers that the PCR ran. Produced via immunoSEQ multiplex PCR; TCRdb's table is partial and in-frame only. The table for this sample gives tens of thousands of clones. The sequenced sample was PBMCs. Source of these receptors: a male donor in good health and CMV-seropositive.

This chain connects TRBV14 to TRBJ1-2; D gene ambiguous. V lost 4 bases and J lost 4, with 10 bases in between. Germline lookup yields CDR1 SGHDN and CDR2 FVKESK. The CDR3 has 13 amino acids. Here the CDR3 DNA reads TGTGCCAGCAGCCCTGACACGGCCTATGGCTACACCTTC. Translation: CASSPDTAYGYTF.

The chain links TRBV2 to TRBJ2-5; 10 bases agree with TRBD2. From germline, CDR1 is SNHLY and CDR2 FYNNEI. The CDR3 has 16 amino acids. The trim removed 2 bases at V and 4 bases at J, leaving 7 bases unmatched. This CDR3 reads CASSEIYKREGETQYF. The CDR3 region has the DNA TGTGCCAGCAGTGAAATTTATAAGCGGGAGGGAGAGACCCAGTACTTC.

The chain is built from TRBV4-1 and TRBJ2-7; a possible D gene is TRBD1 (5 bases). Germline values: CDR1 MGHRA, CDR2 YSYEKL. V was trimmed by 0 bases and J by 3 bases, leaving 18 bases between them. The CDR3 totals 17 residues. CDR3 DNA: TGCGCCAGCAGCCAAGACCGTTCCAGGGTAGGTCTCTACGAGCAGTACTTC. Protein: CASSQDRSRVGLYEQYF.

The V call is TRBV19, the J call TRBJ2-1, with D perhaps matching TRBD2 (6 bases). With 3 bases removed from V and 0 bases from J, the gap between germline ends came to 12 bases. This CDR3 spans 16 amino acids. Germline CDR1 reads LNHDA; CDR2 reads SQIVND (reference sequence). CDR3 protein: CASSMTTGSSYNEQFF. The CDR3 DNA reads as TGTGCCAGTAGTATGACGACCGGGAGCTCCTACAATGAGCAGTTCTTC. Together with reference TRBV19 and TRBJ2-1, the CDR3 gives the full variable domain: DGGITQSPKYLFRKEGQNVTLSCEQNLNHDAMYWYRQDPGQGLRLIYYSQIVNDFQKGDIAEGYSVSREKKESFPLTVTSAQKNPTAFYLCASSMTTGSSYNEQFFGPGTRLTVL.

J is TRBJ1-4 and V is TRBV6-6; 7 nucleotides match TRBD1. With 5 bases clipped from V and 6 bases from J, the junction kept 9 bases outside the gene matches. Germline lookup yields CDR1 MNHNY and CDR2 SVGAGI (reference sequence). The CDR3 totals 15 residues. The CDR3 here is CASSGTEGFHEKLFF. The CDR3 DNA is TGTGCCAGCAGTGGGACAGAGGGGTTCCATGAAAAACTGTTTTTT.